This T cell receptor beta chain derives from a study of response to subunit inactivated influenza vaccine. TCRdb re-derived calls from the RT-PCR reads in MiXCR, one entry per CDR3 protein. The sample contains fewer than 750,000 distinct CDR3 sequences, 11% to 15% of which appear only once. CDR3 length: 15 amino acids. V gave up 6 bases and J gave up 4 bases, with 19 bases separating them. The germline CDR1 and CDR2 sequences are MDHEN and SYDVKM. This chain connects TRBV28 to TRBJ2-7; a possible D gene is TRBD2 (6 bases). The sequence was obtained from a man between 50 and 59 years old who received an inactivated influenza vaccine. Sample: PBMCs from blood, taken 11 to 12 days after vaccination. CDR3 residues: CASRSRGGRLYEQYF. The CDR3 nucleotides read TGTGCCAGCAGATCGCGTGGGGGGAGGCTATACGAGCAGTACTTC.